Below, 2 T cell receptor beta chains from the same sample are listed, as sequenced in a study of shared clonotypes between healthy human individuals. This table comes from immunoSEQ multiplex PCR, and its TCRdb copy is limited to in-frame clones, with some not included. The sample contains millions of clones, over 85% of which appear only once. The sequencing input was naive CD4+ T cells sorted from blood. The subset: CD45RA+ positively selected. The origin of the receptors is a man aged 18 to 29 in good health.

The chain uses TRBV10-3 and TRBJ2-5, with D perhaps matching TRBD1 (6 bases). Germline V lookup: CDR1 ENHRY, CDR2 SYGVKD. Trimming removed 5 bases from V and 2 bases from J, with 21 bases in between. The CDR3 is 17 residues long. The CDR3 DNA reads as TGTGCCATCAGTCCAGGGGAGTGGGTGAGAGAACAAGAGACCCAGTACTTC. Protein: CAISPGEWVREQETQYF.

The chain couples TRBV2 to TRBJ1-1, with a possible D match to TRBD1 (5 bases). This CDR3 spans 13 amino acids. Germline CDR1 reads SNHLY; CDR2 reads FYNNEI. Trimming stripped 4 bases from V and 5 bases from J, with 11 bases between. The CDR3 region has the DNA TGTGCCAGCAGTGTGGGGCTAAGGACTGAAGCTTTCTTT. This codes for CASSVGLRTEAFF.